This TCR beta chain appears in the sequencing data of a study of spatial heterogeneity in lung cancer. Study-wide points: Intratumoral expanded alpha and beta TCR counts were found to track tumor mutation counts. When ubiquitous and regional expanded TCRs were counted, their numbers tracked ubiquitous and regional nonsynonymous mutations, respectively.

With 3 bases removed from V and 0 bases from J, the gap between germline ends came to 7 bases. Germline V lookup: CDR1 LGHNA, CDR2 YSLEER. The CDR3 loop spans 14 amino acids. The time point: sample taken at primary tumor resection. Untreated early-stage non-small cell lung cancer patients, around 72 in total, were the donors. TCRdb reanalysed the 5' RACE reads using MiXCR and keeps one entry per CDR3 protein. In the table there are about 27,000 distinct CDR3 sequences, just over 7% of which are singletons. A note on this clonotype: Its antigen is unidentified.

This clonotype was sampled from a male donor with early-stage non-small cell lung cancer. The chain recombines TRBV4-3 with TRBJ2-3; no firm D call. This sample comprised lung tumor tissue, obtained at surgery. The CDR3 loop reads CASSQETSTDTQYF. Written as DNA, the CDR3 is TGCGCCAGCAGCCAGGAAACTAGCACAGATACGCAGTATTTT.